Below, 11 T cell receptor beta chains from the same sample are listed, as sequenced in a study of blood T cell repertoires in COVID-19. Assay: immunoSEQ multiplex PCR; the TCRdb copy retains only in-frame clones and omits some. The data show tens of thousands of clones, about four fifths seen once. Sequenced material: peripheral blood. Receptor source: a middle-aged man with acute or convalescent COVID-19.

The chain joins TRBV15 to TRBJ2-5; 8 positions agree with TRBD1. Trimming cost V 1 base and J 4 bases; bases outside gene matches: 2. The CDR3 spans 14 residues. Germline V gene sequence: CDR1 LNHNV, CDR2 YYDKDF (reference sequence). The CDR3 here is CATSRGQGRETQYF. In DNA form, the CDR3 reads TGTGCCACCAGCAGAGGACAGGGGAGAGAGACCCAGTACTTC.

The chain is built from TRBV4-1 and TRBJ1-6; TRBD1 agrees at 7 bases. With V trimmed by 1 base and J by 4 bases, 7 bases remained unmatched. Germline V CDR1 and CDR2: MGHRA, YSYEKL. CDR3 length: 17 amino acids. CDR3 loop: CASSQVGRGQYNSPLHF. The CDR3, as DNA: TGCGCCAGCAGCCAAGTGGGAAGGGGACAGTATAATTCACCCCTCCACTTT.

The chain uses TRBV10-3 and TRBJ2-2; TRBD1 aligns across 7 bases. V was clipped by 7 bases and J by 0 bases; unmatched bases: 5. Germline V gene lookup returns CDR1 ENHRY and CDR2 SYGVKD. The CDR3 sequence is 15 residues long. This CDR3 reads CAIMTGTANTGELFF. In nucleotides, the CDR3 is TGTGCCATCATGACCGGGACAGCGAACACCGGGGAGCTGTTTTTT.

The rearrangement joins TRBV10-1 to TRBJ1-2; a possible D gene is TRBD1 (5 bases). Trimming removed 10 bases from V and 5 bases from J, with 8 bases in between. Germline V gives CDR1 WNHNN, CDR2 SYGVQD (reference sequence). The length of the CDR3 is 10 residues. Written as DNA, the CDR3 is TGCGCCACCGGGGGATATGGCTACACCTTC. It is translated as CATGGYGYTF.

The rearrangement uses TRBV6-2 or TRBV6-3 and TRBJ2-5; 7 bases agree with TRBD2. CDR3 length: 15 residues. Germline CDR1 is MNHEY and CDR2 is SVGEGT. V was pared by 5 bases and J by 5 bases, with 11 bases of the junction left unmatched. The CDR3 is CASSMGLAVIETQYF. The DNA of the CDR3 is TGTGCCAGCAGTATGGGGCTAGCGGTAATTGAGACCCAGTACTTC.

The chain couples TRBV7-6 to TRBJ2-3; weak D call: TRBD2 (7 bases). Per the germline V gene, CDR1 is SGHVS and CDR2 is FNYEAQ. This CDR3 is 15 amino acids long. Trimming took off 2 bases at V and 3 bases at J, with 12 bases between the two ends. The DNA of the CDR3 is TGTGCCAGCAGCTTAACGGGGGGCGGGACAGATACGCAGTATTTT. Translating gives CASSLTGGGTDTQYF. The full variable domain, in which reference TRBV7-6 and TRBJ2-3 provide the parts outside the CDR3, is GAGVSQSPRYKVTKRGQDVALRCDPISGHVSLYWYRQALGQGPEFLTYFNYEAQQDKSGLPNDRFSAERPEGSISTLTIQRTEQRDSAMYRCASSLTGGGTDTQYFGPGTRLTVL.

The rearrangement links TRBV14 to TRBJ1-1; D gene ambiguous. Germline V gene sequence: CDR1 SGHDN, CDR2 FVKESK. V was clipped by 1 base and J by 8 bases, with 8 bases between them. This CDR3 spans 12 amino acids. CDR3 bases: TGTGCCAGCAGCCAAGGAACGGGGGAAGCTTTCTTT. Protein: CASSQGTGEAFF. The whole variable domain, remainder taken from reference TRBV14 and TRBJ1-1, is EAGVTQFPSHSVIEKGQTVTLRCDPISGHDNLYWYRRVMGKEIKFLLHFVKESKQDESGMPNNRFLAERTGGTYSTLKVQPAELEDSGVYFCASSQGTGEAFFGQGTRLTVV.

The J gene is TRBJ2-5, the V gene TRBV6-5; D is uncertain. The CDR3 totals 12 residues. Trimming cost V 4 bases and J 4 bases, with 7 bases left between them. From germline, CDR1 is MNHEY and CDR2 SVGAGI. The CDR3 spells CASSSPGETQYF. The CDR3 coding sequence is TGTGCCAGCAGTTCCCCAGGAGAGACCCAGTACTTC.

This rearrangement joins TRBV5-1 to TRBJ2-3; D ambiguous. Germline CDR1 is SGHRS and CDR2 is YFSETQ. The CDR3 has 14 amino acids. Trimming removed 3 bases from V and 4 bases from J, with 12 bases in between. In DNA form, the CDR3 reads TGCGCCAGCAGCTACCGACGGGTCCCAGATACGCAGTATTTT. It is translated as CASSYRRVPDTQYF.

The V gene is TRBV9, the J gene TRBJ2-1, with TRBD2 matching 8 bases. Germline V gene sequence: CDR1 SGDLS, CDR2 YYNGEE. This CDR3 is built from 14 residues. Trimming removed 2 bases from V and 7 bases from J; junction bases left unmatched: 5. The CDR3 reads CASSVGTRVNEQFF. CDR3 bases: TGTGCCAGCAGCGTCGGGACTAGAGTTAATGAGCAGTTCTTC.

This chain uses TRBV7-8 with TRBJ2-3; maybe TRBD1 (6 bases). This CDR3 is 16 amino acids long. V was trimmed by 7 bases and J by 1 base, leaving 18 bases between them. Germline V gives CDR1 SGHVS, CDR2 FQNEAQ. CDR3: CASINTGSDGTDTQYF. Here the CDR3 DNA reads TGTGCCAGCATCAATACAGGGTCTGACGGCACAGATACGCAGTATTTT.